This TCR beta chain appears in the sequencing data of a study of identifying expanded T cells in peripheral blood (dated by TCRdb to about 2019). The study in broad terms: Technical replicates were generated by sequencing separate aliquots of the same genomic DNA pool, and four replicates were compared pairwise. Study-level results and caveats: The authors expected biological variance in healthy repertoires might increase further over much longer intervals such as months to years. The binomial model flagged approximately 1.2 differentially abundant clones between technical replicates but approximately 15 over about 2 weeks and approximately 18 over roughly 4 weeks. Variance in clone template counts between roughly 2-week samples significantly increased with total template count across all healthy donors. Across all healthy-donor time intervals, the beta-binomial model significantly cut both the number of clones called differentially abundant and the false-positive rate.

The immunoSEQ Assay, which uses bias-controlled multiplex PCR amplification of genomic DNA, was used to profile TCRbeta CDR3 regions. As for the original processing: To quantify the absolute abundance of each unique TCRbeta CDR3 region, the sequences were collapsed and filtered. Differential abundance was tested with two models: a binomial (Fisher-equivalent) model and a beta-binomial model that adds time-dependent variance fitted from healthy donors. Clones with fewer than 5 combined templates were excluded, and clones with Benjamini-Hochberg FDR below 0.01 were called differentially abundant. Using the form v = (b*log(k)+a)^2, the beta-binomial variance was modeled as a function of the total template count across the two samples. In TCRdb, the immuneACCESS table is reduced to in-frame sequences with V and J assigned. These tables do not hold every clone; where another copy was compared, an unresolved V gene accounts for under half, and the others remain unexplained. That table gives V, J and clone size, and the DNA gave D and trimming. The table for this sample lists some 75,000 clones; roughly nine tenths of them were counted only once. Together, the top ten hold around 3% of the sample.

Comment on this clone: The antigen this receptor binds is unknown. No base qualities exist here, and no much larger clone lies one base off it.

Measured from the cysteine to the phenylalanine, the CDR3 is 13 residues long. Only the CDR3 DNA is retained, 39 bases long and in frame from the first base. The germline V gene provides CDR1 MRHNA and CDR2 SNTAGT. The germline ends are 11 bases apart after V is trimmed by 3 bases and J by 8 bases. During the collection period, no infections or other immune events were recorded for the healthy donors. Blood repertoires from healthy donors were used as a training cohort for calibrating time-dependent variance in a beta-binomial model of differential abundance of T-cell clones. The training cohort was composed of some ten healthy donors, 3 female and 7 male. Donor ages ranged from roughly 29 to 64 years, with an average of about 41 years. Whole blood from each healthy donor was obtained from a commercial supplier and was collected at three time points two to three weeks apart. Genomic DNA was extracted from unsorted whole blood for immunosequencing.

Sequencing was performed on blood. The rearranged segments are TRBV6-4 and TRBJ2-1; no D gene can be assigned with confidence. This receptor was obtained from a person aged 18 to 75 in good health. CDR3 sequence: CASSEGPQYEQFF. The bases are TGTGCCAGCAGTGAAGGGCCTCAGTATGAGCAGTTCTTC.